This T cell receptor (beta chain) was observed in a study of T cells in localized non-small cell lung cancer. The CDR3 is 17 residues long. Germline CDR1 is SGHTA and CDR2 is FQGNSA. Trimming removed 2 bases from V and 9 bases from J; junction bases left unmatched: 13. There are a few counts of this clone. The data were produced by immunoSEQ multiplex PCR, yet TCRdb's version contains in-frame clones alone and is incomplete. This table has 72,000 or so clones, roughly nine tenths appearing once. The sequences come from peripheral blood, collected before any cancer treatment. This TCR came from a male donor at least 60 years old with stage III squamous cell lung carcinoma. The rearrangement links TRBV7-2 to TRBJ1-6, with TRBD1 matching over 7 bases. The CDR3 region is CASSLRAGGPRSSPLHF. CDR3 in DNA: TGTGCCAGCAGCTTAAGGGCAGGGGGGCCGAGAAGTTCACCCCTCCACTTT.